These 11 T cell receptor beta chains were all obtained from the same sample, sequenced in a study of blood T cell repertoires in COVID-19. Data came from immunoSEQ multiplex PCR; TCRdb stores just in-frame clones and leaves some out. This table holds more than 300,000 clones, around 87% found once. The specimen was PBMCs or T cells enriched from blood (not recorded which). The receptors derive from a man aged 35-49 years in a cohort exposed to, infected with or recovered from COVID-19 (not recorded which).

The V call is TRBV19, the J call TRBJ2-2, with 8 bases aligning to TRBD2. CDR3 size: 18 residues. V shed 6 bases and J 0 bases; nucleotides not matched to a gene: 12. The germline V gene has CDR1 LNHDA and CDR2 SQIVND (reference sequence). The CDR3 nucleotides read TGTGCCAGTAGCGCCCCGGCTAGCGGGTCCGCGAACACCGGGGAGCTGTTTTTT. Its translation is CASSAPASGSANTGELFF.

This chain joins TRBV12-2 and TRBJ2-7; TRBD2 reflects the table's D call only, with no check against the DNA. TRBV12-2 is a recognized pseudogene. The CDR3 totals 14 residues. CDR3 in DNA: TGTGCAAGTCGCTTAAGCGGTCCCAGCTACGAGCAGTACTTC. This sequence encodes CASRLSGPSYEQYF.

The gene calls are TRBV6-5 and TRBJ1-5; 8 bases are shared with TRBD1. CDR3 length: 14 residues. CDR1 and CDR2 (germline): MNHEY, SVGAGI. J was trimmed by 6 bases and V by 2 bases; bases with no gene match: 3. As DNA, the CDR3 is TGTGCCAGCAGTTACGGCAGGGGGCTTCAGCCCCAGCATTTT. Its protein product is CASSYGRGLQPQHF.

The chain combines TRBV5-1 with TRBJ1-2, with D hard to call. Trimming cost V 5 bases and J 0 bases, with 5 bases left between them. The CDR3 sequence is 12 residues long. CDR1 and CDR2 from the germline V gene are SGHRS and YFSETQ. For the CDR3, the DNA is TGCGCCAGCAGAGCTACTAACTATGGCTACACCTTC. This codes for CASRATNYGYTF.

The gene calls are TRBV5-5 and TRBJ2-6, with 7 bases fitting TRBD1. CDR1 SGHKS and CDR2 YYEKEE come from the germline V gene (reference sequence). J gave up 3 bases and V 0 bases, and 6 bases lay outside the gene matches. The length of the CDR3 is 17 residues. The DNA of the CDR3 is TGTGCCAGCAGCTTGGTCCTGACAGGGAATGGGGCCAACGTCCTGACTTTC. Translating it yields CASSLVLTGNGANVLTF. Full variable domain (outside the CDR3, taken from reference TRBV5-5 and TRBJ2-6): DAGVTQSPTHLIKTRGQQVTLRCSPISGHKSVSWYQQVLGQGPQFIFQYYEKEERGRGNFPDRFSARQFPNYSSELNVNALLLGDSALYLCASSLVLTGNGANVLTFGAGSRLTVL.

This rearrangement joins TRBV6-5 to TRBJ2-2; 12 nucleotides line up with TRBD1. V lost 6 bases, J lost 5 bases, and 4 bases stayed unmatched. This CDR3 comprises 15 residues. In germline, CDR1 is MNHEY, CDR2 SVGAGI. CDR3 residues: CASRGTGGRTGELFF. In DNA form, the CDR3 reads TGTGCCAGCAGAGGGACAGGGGGCCGTACCGGGGAGCTGTTTTTT.

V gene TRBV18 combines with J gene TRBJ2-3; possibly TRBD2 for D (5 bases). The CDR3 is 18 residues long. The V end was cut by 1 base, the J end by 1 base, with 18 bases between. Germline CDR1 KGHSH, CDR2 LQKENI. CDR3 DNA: TGTGCCAGCTCACCACAATTTTTCGACCGGGGTCGCACAGATACGCAGTATTTT. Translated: CASSPQFFDRGRTDTQYF.

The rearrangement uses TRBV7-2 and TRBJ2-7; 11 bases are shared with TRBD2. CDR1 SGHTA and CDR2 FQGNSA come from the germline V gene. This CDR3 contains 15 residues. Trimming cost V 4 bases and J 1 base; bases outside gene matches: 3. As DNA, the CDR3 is TGTGCCAGCAGCTGGGGACTAGCGGAGTCCTACGAGCAGTACTTC. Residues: CASSWGLAESYEQYF.

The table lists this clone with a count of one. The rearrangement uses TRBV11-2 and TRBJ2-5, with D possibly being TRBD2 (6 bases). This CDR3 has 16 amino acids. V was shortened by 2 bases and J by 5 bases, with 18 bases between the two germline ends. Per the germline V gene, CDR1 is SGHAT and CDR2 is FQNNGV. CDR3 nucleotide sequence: TGTGCCAGCAGCTTATCACCATCGGGAGTGCGGGAGACCCAGTACTTC. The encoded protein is CASSLSPSGVRETQYF.

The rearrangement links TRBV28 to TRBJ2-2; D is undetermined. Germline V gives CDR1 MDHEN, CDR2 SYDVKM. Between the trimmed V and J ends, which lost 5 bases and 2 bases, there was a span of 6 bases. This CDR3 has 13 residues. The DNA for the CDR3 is TGTGCCAGCAGTCTCGTAAACACCGGGGAGCTGTTTTTT. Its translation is CASSLVNTGELFF.

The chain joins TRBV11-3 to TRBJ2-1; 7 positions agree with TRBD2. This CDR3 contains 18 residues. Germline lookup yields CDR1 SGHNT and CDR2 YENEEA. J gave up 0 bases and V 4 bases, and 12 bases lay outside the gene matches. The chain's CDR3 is CASSSGAGDLSSYNEQFF. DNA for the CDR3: TGTGCCAGCAGCTCCGGGGCGGGGGACCTTAGCTCCTACAATGAGCAGTTCTTC.